This T cell receptor (beta chain) was profiled in a study of PD-1 blockade in mismatch repair-deficient tumors. As for the study in general: Patients had over ten mismatch repair-deficient cancer types and were previously treated and progressing. Study-level findings and limits: Tumor-resident clones, often absent from pretreatment blood, expanded after pembrolizumab and then contracted.

TCRdb keeps only in-frame clones here, not all; method: immunoSEQ multiplex PCR. The sample yields roughly 50,000 clones, about 85% seen once. All patients were mismatch repair deficient, assessed by either PCR or immunohistochemistry. The TCR-sequenced patients were a few responders to pembrolizumab. For this clone: Antigen unknown.

This CDR3 spans 13 amino acids. The ends were cut back, 7 bases at V and 0 bases at J, with 12 bases in the middle. CDR1 and CDR2 from the germline V gene are SQVTM and ANQGSEA. This receptor was obtained from an adult with mismatch repair-deficient cancer. The sequencing used peripheral blood, collected approximately 20 weeks after starting pembrolizumab. The chain has TRBV29-1 and TRBJ1-1; D remains ambiguous. The CDR3 DNA sequence: TGCAGCGGAAAGGCAGCTTTGAACACTGAAGCTTTCTTT. Protein sequence: CSGKAALNTEAFF.